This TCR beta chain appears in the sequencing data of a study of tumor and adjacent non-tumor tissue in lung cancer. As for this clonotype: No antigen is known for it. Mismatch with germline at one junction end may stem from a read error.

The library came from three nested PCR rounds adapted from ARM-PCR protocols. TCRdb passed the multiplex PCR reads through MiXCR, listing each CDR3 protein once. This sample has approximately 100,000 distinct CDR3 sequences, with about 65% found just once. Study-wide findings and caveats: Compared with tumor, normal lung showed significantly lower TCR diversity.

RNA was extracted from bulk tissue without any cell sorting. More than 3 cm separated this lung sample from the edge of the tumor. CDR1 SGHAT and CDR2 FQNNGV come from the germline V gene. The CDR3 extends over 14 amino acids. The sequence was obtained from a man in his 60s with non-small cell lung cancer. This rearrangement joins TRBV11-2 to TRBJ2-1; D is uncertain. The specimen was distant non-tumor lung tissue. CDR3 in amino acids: CVSSLVGWAGEQFF. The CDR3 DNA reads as TGTGTCAGCAGCTTAGTCGGGTGGGCCGGTGAGCAGTTCTTC.